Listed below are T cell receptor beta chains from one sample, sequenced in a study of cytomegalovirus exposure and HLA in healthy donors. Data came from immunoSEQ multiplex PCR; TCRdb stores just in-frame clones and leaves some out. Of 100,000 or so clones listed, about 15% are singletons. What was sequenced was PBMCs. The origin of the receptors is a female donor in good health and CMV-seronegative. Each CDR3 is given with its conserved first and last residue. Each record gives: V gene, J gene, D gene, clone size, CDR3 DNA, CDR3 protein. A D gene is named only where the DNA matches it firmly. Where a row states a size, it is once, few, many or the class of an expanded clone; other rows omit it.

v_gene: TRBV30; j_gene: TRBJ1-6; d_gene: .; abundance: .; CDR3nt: TGTGCCTGGAGGGTAGGAGGCCCACCCCTCCACTTT; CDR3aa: CAWRVGGPPLHF
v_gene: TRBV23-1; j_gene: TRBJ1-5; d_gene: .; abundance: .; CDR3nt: TGCGCCAGCAGTCCGCGGGGGGGGACCCGGCAGCCCCAGCATTTT; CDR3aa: CASSPRGGTRQPQHF
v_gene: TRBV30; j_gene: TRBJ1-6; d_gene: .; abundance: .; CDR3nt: TGTGCCTGGAGTCGTAGGGAGAAGGCATCACCCCTCCACTTT; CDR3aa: CAWSRREKASPLHF
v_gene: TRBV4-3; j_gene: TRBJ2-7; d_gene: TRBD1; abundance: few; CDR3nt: TGCGCCAGCAGCCCCGGGCCGGGACAGGGCTCCTACGAGCAGTACTTC; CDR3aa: CASSPGPGQGSYEQYF
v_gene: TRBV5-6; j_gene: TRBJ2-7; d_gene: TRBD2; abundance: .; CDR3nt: TGTGCCAGCAGCTTGAGACTAGCTAAGGACGAGCAGTACTTC; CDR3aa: CASSLRLAKDEQYF
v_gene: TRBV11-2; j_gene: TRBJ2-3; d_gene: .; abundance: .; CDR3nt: TGTGCCAGCAGCCCACGGGGGGCTGGAGATACGCAGTATTTT; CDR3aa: CASSPRGAGDTQYF
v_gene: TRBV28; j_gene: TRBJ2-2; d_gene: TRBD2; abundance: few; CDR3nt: TGTGCCTCGCGGGAGTCGGGCACCGGGGAGCTGTTTTTT; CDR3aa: CASRESGTGELFF
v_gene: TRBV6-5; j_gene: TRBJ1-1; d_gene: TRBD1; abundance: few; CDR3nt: TGTGCCAGCAGTTACTGGGGACAGTCGAACACTGAAGCTTTCTTT; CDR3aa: CASSYWGQSNTEAFF
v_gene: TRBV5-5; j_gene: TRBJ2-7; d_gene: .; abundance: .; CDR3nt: TGTGCCAGCAGCTTGTACACCCACGAGCAGTACTTC; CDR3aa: CASSLYTHEQYF
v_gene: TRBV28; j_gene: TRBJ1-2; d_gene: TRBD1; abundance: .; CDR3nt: TGTGCCAGCAGCCTGGACAGGGGGGTTTTTGGCTACACCTTC; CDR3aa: CASSLDRGVFGYTF
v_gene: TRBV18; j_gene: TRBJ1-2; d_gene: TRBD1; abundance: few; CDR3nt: TGTGCCAGCTCCGCGACAGGGTCTGACTATGGCTACACCTTC; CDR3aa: CASSATGSDYGYTF
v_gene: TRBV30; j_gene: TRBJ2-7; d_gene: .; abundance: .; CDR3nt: TGTGCCTGGAGTAGAGGGCCCCCCTACGAGCAGTACTTC; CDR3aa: CAWSRGPPYEQYF
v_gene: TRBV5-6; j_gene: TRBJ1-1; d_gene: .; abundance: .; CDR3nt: TGTGCCAGCAGCTTGGCCCGGAACACTGAAGCTTTCTTT; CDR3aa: CASSLARNTEAFF
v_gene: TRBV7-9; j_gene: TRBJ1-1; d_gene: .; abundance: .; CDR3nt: TGTGCCAGCAGCTTAGCGGGGGGGCCACAAGCTTTCTTT; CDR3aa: CASSLAGGPQAFF
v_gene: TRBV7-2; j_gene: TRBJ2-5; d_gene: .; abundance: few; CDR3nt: TGTGCCAGCAGCTTAGAGCACTATTCCTCGACCCAGTACTTC; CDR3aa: CASSLEHYSSTQYF
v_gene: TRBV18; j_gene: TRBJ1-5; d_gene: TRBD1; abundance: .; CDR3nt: TGTGCCAGCTCACTGGACAGGGACAGGCCCCAGCATTTT; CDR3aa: CASSLDRDRPQHF
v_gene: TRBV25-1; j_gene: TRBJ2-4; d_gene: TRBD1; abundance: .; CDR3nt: TGTGCCAGCAGTGCCGGGACAGGTCTAGCCAAAAACATTCAGTACTTC; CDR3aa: CASSAGTGLAKNIQYF
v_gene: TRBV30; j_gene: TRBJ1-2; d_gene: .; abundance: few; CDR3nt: TGTGCCTGGAGTGTAGGGTTAGGGGACTATGGCTACACCTTC; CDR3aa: CAWSVGLGDYGYTF
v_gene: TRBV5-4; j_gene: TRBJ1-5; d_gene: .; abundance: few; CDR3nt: TGTGCCAGCAGCTTAGAAGGGGCCCATCAGCCCCAGCATTTT; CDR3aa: CASSLEGAHQPQHF
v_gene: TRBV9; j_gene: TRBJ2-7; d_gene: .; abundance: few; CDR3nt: TGTGCCAGCAGCGTAGACCTATGGTCCTACGAGCAGTACTTC; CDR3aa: CASSVDLWSYEQYF
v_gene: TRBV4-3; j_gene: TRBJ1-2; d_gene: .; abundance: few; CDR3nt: TGCGCCAGCAGCCAAGCGGTACAGGGTCGTGGCTACACCTTC; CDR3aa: CASSQAVQGRGYTF
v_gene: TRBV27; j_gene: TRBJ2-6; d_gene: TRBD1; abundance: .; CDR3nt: TGTGCCAGCAGGAGACAGGGAGCTGGGGCCAACGTCCTGACTTTC; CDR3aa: CASRRQGAGANVLTF
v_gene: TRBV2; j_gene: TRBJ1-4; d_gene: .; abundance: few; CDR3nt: TGTGCCAGCAGTGCCACGGGTAACACTAATGAAAAACTGTTTTTT; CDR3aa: CASSATGNTNEKLFF
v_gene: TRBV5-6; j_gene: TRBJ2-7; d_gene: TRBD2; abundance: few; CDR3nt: TGTGCCAGCAGCTTGGTCGCGGGGAGGGCCATTTACGAGCAGTACTTC; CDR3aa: CASSLVAGRAIYEQYF
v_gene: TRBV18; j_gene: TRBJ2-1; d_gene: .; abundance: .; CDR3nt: TGTGCCAGCTATCACCGCCAGGCCACCCCTTATGAGCAGTTCTTC; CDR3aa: CASYHRQATPYEQFF
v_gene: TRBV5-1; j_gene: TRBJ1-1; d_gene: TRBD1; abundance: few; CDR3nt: TGCGCCAGCAGCTTGGGGACAGGGGGCGCGTCCACTGAAGCTTTCTTT; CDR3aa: CASSLGTGGASTEAFF
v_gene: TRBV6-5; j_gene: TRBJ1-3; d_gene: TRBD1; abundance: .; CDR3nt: TGTGCCAGCAGCCGGACAGGGGAAGGAGACACCATATATTTT; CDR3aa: CASSRTGEGDTIYF
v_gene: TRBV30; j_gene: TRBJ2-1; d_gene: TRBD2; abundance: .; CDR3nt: TGTGCCTGGAGTTCCACTAGCGGGATAAAATACAATGAGCAGTTCTTC; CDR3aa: CAWSSTSGIKYNEQFF
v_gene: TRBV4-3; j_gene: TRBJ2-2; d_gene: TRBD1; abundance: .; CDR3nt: TGCGCCAGCAGCCAAGCGACAGGGGAACTCGGGGAGCTGTTTTTT; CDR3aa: CASSQATGELGELFF
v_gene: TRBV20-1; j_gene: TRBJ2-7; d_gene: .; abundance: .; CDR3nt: TGCAGTGCTAGCGTAGCGGCCGAGCAGTACTTC; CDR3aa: CSASVAAEQYF
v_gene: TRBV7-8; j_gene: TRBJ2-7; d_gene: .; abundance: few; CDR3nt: TGTGCCAGCAGCTTGCCCGGGGGAAGCTCCTACGAGCAGTACTTC; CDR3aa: CASSLPGGSSYEQYF
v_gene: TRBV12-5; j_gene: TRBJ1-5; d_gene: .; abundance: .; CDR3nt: TGTGCTAGTCAGGTGCAGGATCAGCCCCAGCATTTT; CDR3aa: CASQVQDQPQHF
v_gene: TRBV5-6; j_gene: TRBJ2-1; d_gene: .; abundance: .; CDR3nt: TGTGCCAGCAGCTTCTTCGTGGACGCGGGGAATGAGCAGTTCTTC; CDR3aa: CASSFFVDAGNEQFF
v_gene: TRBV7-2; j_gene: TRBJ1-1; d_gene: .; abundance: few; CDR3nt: TGTGCCAGCAGCTCTAGGGCCAGGGATGAAGCTTTCTTT; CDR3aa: CASSSRARDEAFF